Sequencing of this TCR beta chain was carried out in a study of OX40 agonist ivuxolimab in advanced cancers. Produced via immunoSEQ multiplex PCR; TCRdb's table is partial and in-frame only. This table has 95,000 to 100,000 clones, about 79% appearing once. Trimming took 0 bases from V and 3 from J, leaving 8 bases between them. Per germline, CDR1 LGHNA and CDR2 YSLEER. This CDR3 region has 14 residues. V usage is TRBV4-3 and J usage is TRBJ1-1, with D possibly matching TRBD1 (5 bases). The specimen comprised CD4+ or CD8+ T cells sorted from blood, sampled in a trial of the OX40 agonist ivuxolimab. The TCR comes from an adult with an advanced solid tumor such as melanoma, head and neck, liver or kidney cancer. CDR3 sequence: CASSQDMGDTEAFF. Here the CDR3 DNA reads TGCGCCAGCAGCCAAGATATGGGGGACACTGAAGCTTTCTTT.